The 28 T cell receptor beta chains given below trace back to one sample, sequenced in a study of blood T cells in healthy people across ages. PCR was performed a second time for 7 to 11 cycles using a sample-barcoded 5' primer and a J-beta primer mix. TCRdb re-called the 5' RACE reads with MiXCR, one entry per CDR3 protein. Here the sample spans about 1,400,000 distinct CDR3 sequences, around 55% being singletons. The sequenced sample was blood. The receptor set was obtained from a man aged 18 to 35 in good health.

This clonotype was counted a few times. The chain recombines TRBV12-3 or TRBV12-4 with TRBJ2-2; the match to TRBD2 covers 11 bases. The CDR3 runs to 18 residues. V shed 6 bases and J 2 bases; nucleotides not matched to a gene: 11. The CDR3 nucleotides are TGTGCCAGCAGCCAACCCTTAGCGGGGGGGCCTAACACCGGGGAGCTGTTTTTT. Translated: CASSQPLAGGPNTGELFF.

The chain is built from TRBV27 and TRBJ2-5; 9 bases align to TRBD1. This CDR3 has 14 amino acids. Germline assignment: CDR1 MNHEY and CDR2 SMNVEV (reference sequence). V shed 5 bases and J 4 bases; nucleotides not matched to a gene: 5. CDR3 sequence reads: CASSVTGGRETQYF. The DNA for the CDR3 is TGTGCCAGCAGTGTCACAGGGGGCCGAGAGACCCAGTACTTC.

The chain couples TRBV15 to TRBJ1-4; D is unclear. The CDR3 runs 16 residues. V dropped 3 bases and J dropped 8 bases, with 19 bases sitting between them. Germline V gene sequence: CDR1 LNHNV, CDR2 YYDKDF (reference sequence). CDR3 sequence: CATSSVQDVLWEKLFF. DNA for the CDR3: TGTGCCACCAGCAGTGTCCAAGATGTCCTGTGGGAAAAACTGTTTTTT.

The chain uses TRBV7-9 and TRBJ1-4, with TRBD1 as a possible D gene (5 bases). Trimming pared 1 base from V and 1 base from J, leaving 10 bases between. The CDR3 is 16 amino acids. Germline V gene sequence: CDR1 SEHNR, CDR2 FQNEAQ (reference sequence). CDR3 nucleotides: TGTGCCAGCAGCTTAGAGACAGCGATAACTAATGAAAAACTGTTTTTT. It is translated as CASSLETAITNEKLFF.

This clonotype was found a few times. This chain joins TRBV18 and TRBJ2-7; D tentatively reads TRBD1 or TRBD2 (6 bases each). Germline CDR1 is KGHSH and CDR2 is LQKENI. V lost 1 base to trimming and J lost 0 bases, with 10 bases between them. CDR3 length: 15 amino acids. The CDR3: CASSPRGGSSYEQYF. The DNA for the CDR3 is TGTGCCAGCTCACCACGAGGGGGGAGCTCCTACGAGCAGTACTTC.

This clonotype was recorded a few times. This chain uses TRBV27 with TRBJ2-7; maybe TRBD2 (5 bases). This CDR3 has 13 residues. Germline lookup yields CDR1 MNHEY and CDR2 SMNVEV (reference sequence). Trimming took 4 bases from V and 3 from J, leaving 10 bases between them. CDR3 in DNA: TGTGCCAGCAGTTCTCGGGAAATCTACGAGCAGTACTTC. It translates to CASSSREIYEQYF.

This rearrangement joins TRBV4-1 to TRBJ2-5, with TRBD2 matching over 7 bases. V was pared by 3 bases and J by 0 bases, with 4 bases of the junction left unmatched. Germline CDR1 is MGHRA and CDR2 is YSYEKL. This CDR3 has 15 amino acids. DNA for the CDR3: TGCGCCAGCAGCCAGTATAGCGGGCACCAAGAGACCCAGTACTTC. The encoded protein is CASSQYSGHQETQYF.

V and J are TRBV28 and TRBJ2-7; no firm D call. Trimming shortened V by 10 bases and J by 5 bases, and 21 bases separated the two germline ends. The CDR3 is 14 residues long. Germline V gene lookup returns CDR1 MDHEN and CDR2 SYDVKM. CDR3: CATLGWATSNEQYF. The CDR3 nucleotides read TGTGCCACGCTCGGCTGGGCCACCAGCAACGAGCAGTACTTC.

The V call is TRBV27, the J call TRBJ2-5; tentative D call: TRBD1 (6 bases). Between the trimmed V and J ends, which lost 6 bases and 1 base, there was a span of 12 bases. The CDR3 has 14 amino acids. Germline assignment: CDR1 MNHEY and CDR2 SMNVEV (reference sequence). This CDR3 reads CASSSDRVQETQYF. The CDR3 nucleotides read TGTGCCAGCAGCTCGGACAGAGTCCAAGAGACCCAGTACTTC.

The CDR3 DNA sequence: TGTGCCAGCAGCCAGGTACAGGGCACTGAAGCTTTCTTT. This gives the protein CASSQVQGTEAFF. V gene TRBV4-2 combines with J gene TRBJ1-1, with a tentative D call TRBD1 (6 bases). Germline-derived CDR1 and CDR2 are LGHNA and YNFKEQ. This CDR3 region has 13 residues. The germline V and J ends were trimmed by 3 bases and 4 bases, with 9 bases remaining between them.

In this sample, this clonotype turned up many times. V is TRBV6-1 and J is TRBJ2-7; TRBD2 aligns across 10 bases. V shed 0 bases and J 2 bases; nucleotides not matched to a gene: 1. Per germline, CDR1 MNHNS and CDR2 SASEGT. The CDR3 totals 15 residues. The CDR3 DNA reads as TGTGCCAGCAGTGAAGCGCTAGCGGGAGCCTACGAGCAGTACTTC. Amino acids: CASSEALAGAYEQYF.

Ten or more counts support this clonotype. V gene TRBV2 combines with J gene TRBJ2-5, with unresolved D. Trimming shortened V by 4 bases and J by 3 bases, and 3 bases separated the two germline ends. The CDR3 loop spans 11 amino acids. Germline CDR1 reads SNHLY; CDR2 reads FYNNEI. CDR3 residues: CASSGEETQYF. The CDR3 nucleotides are TGTGCCAGCAGTGGGGAAGAGACCCAGTACTTC.

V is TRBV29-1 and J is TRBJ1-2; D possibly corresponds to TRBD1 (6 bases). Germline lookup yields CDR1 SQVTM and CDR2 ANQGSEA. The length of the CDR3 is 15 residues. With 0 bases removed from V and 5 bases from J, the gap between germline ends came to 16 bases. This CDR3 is CSVEDPHREYYGYTF. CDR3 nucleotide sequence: TGCAGCGTTGAAGACCCCCACAGGGAATATTATGGCTACACCTTC.

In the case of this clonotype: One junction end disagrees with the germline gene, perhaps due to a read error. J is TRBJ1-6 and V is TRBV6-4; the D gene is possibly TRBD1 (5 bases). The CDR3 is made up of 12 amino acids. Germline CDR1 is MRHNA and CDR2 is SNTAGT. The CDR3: CASRDTDSPLHF. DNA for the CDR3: TGTGCCAGCAGGGACACAGATTCGCCCCTCCACTTT.

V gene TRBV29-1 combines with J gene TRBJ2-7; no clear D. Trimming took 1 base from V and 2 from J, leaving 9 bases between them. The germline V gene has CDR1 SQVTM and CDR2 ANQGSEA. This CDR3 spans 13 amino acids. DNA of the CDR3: TGCAGCGTTGAAGTTCCCGGAGCCTACGAGCAGTACTTC. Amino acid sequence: CSVEVPGAYEQYF.

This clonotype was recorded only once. The DNA of the CDR3 is TGTGCCAGCGGAACGGCTAGGGGATTCCAAGAGACCCAGTACTTC. Encoded protein: CASGTARGFQETQYF. This chain links TRBV7-9 with TRBJ2-5, with D perhaps TRBD1 (5 bases). CDR3 length: 15 residues. V was trimmed by 8 bases and J by 1 base, leaving 17 bases between them. In germline, CDR1 is SEHNR, CDR2 FQNEAQ (reference sequence).

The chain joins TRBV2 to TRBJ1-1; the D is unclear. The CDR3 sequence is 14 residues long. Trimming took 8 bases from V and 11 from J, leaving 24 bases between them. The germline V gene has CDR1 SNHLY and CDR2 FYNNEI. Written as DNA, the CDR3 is TGTGCCAGCGGAAACCCCTTGAGGGTCAGGCAGGCTTTCTTT. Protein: CASGNPLRVRQAFF. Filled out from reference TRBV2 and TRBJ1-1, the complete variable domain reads EPEVTQTPSHQVTQMGQEVILRCVPISNHLYFYWYRQILGQKVEFLVSFYNNEISEKSEIFDDQFSVERPDGSNFTLKIRSTKLEDSAMYFCASGNPLRVRQAFFGQGTRLTVV.

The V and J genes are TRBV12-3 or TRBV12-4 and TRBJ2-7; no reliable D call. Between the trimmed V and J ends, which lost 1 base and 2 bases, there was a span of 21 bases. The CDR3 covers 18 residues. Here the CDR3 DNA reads TGTGCCAGCAGTTTAGGCCTCCTTGAGAAGGGTAGCCCCTACGAGCAGTACTTC. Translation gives CASSLGLLEKGSPYEQYF.

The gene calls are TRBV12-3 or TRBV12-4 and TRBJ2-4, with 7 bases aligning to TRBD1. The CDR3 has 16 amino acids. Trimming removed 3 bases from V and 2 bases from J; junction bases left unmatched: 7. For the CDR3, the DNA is TGTGCCAGCAGTTTGGGTAGGGGGCTATCCAAAAACATTCAGTACTTC. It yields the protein CASSLGRGLSKNIQYF.

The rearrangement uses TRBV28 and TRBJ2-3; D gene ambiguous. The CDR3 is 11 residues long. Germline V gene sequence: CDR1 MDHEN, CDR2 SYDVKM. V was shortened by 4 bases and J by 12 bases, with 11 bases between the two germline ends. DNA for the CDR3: TGTGCCAGCAGTTCCCCGGGCGTTCAGTATTTT. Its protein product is CASSSPGVQYF.

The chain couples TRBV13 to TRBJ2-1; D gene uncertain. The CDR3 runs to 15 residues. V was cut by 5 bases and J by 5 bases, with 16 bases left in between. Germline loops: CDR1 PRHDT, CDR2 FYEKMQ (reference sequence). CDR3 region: CASSPESSRNNEQFF. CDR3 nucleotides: TGTGCCAGCAGCCCCGAAAGTAGCAGAAACAATGAGCAGTTCTTC.

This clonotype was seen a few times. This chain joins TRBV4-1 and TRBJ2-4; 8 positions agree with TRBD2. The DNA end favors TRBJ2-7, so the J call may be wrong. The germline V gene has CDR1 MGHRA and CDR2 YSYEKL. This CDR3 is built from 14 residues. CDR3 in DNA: TGCGCCAGCAGCCCGCGATTGGCGGGGGGCGAGCAGTACTTC. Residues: CASSPRLAGGEQYF.

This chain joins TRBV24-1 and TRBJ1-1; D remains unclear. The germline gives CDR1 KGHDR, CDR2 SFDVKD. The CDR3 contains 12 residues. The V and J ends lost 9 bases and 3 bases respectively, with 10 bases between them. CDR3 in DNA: TGTGCCACCCGGTTGGGAGACACTGAAGCTTTCTTT. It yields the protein CATRLGDTEAFF.

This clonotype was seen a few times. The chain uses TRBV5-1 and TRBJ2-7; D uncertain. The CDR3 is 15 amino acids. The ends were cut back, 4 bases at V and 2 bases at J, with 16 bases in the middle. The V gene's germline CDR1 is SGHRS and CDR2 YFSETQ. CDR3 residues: CASSLLQERTYEQYF. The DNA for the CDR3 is TGCGCCAGCAGCCTCCTCCAGGAAAGGACCTACGAGCAGTACTTC.

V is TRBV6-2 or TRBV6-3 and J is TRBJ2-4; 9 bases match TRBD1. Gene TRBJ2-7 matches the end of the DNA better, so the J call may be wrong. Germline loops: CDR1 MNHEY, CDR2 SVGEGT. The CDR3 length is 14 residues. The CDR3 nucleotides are TGTGCCAGCAGACTCTGGACAGGGGCCTACGAGCAGTACTTC. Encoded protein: CASRLWTGAYEQYF.

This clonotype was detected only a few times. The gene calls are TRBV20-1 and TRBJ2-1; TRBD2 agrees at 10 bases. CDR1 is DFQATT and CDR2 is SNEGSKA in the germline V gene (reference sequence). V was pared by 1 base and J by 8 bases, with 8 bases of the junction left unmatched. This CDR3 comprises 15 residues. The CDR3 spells CSARVLAGKLHEQFF. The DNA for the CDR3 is TGCAGTGCTAGAGTACTAGCGGGGAAGTTACATGAGCAGTTCTTC.

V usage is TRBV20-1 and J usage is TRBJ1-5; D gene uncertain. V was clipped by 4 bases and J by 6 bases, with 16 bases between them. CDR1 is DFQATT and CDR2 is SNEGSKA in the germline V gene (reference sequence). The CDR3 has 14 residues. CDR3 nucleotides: TGCAGTGCTATCTGGCCAGGTTCGGCTCAGCCCCAGCATTTT. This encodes CSAIWPGSAQPQHF.

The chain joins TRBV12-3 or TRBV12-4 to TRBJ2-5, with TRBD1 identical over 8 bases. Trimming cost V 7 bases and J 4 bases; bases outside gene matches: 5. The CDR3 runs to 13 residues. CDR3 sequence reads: CASTIQGGETQYF. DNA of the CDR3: TGTGCCAGCACCATACAGGGGGGAGAGACCCAGTACTTC.